What follows is one T cell receptor (beta chain) and its context. Antigen unknown. Libraries were prepared by immunoSEQ multiplex PCR; TCRdb keeps only in-frame clonotypes and omits some of them. The sample comprises almost 50,000 clones, approximately 79% of which are singletons, and around 1.6% rests with the top ten. The CDR3 length is 14 residues. Germline values: CDR1 MDHEN, CDR2 SYDVKM. V was trimmed by 3 bases and J by 6 bases, leaving 12 bases between them. This sample was included in a study of OX40 agonist ivuxolimab in advanced cancers. The study, taken as a whole, reports: Dose levels from 0.1 to 3.0 mg/kg saw CD4+ and CD8+ blood T cells expand clonally by week 6. Relative to CD4+, CD8+ T cells held more expanded clones on average.

The material was CD4+ or CD8+ T cells sorted from blood, obtained in a trial of the OX40 agonist ivuxolimab. This TCR came from an adult with an advanced solid tumor such as melanoma, head and neck, liver or kidney cancer. This chain joins TRBV28 and TRBJ2-1, with no clear D. The CDR3 region has the DNA TGTGCCAGCAGTTTCCCGGCGGCTATCAATGAGCAGTTCTTC. Amino acids: CASSFPAAINEQFF. Supplemented by reference TRBV28 and TRBJ2-1, the full variable domain reads DVKVTQSSRYLVKRTGEKVFLECVQDMDHENMFWYRQDPGLGLRLIYFSYDVKMKEKGDIPEGYSVSREKKERFSLILESASTNQTSMYLCASSFPAAINEQFFGPGTRLTVL.